The 15 T cell receptor beta chains below come from one sample, sequenced in a study of OX40 agonist ivuxolimab in advanced cancers. The protocol was immunoSEQ multiplex PCR, while the TCRdb copy is restricted to in-frame clones and leaves out a portion. Of about 88,000 clones in the sample, 85% to 90% are singletons; the top ten hold 0.2% to 0.25%. The source material was CD4+ or CD8+ T cells sorted from blood, sampled in a trial of the OX40 agonist ivuxolimab. These receptors originate from an adult with an advanced solid tumor such as melanoma, head and neck, liver or kidney cancer.

V and J are TRBV6-1 and TRBJ1-1, with 9 bases that match TRBD1. The germline gives CDR1 MNHNS, CDR2 SASEGT. The CDR3 consists of 15 residues. V gave up 6 bases and J gave up 4 bases; unmatched junction bases: 9. CDR3 sequence: CASRSGQGRGTEAFF. The CDR3 bases are TGTGCCAGCAGATCGGGACAGGGACGGGGCACTGAAGCTTTCTTT.

This chain uses TRBV5-1 with TRBJ2-5; 11 nucleotides match TRBD2. Germline V CDR1 and CDR2: SGHRS, YFSETQ. This CDR3 is 15 amino acids long. With V trimmed by 0 bases and J by 5 bases, 3 bases remained unmatched. The CDR3 loop is CASSLGLAGSETQYF. The CDR3 DNA follows: TGCGCCAGCAGCTTGGGACTAGCGGGGAGTGAGACCCAGTACTTC.

The rearrangement links TRBV29-1 to TRBJ2-7, with 7 bases matching TRBD2. Germline loops: CDR1 SQVTM, CDR2 ANQGSEA. The CDR3 has 12 amino acids. The CDR3, as DNA: TGTGATCCCTGGGGGGGGTCCTACGAGCAGTACGTC. Protein product: CDPWGGSYEQYV.

The genes are TRBV5-4 and TRBJ1-4, with D uncertain. CDR3 size: 14 residues. Between the trimmed V and J ends, which lost 4 bases and 0 bases, there was a span of 7 bases. Germline V gene lookup returns CDR1 SGHNT and CDR2 YYREEE (reference sequence). CDR3 region: CASSPVTTNEKLFF. DNA of the CDR3: TGTGCCAGCAGCCCCGTTACAACTAATGAAAAACTGTTTTTT.

Only one count was recorded for this clone. The chain recombines TRBV27 with TRBJ2-1, with TRBD2 identical over 12 bases. This CDR3 has 16 residues. The trim removed 5 bases at V and 2 bases at J, leaving 4 bases unmatched. Germline lookup yields CDR1 MNHEY and CDR2 SMNVEV (reference sequence). The CDR3 protein is CASSNGLAGTYNEQFF. CDR3 nucleotide sequence: TGTGCCAGCAGTAATGGACTAGCGGGGACCTACAATGAGCAGTTCTTC.

The V gene is TRBV5-1, the J gene TRBJ2-3, with TRBD2 matching 9 bases. With V trimmed by 2 bases and J by 6 bases, 7 bases remained unmatched. The length of the CDR3 is 15 residues. Germline loops: CDR1 SGHRS, CDR2 YFSETQ. The CDR3 region is CASSFGPSGVDTQYF. The CDR3 bases are TGCGCCAGCAGCTTTGGGCCTAGCGGGGTGGATACGCAGTATTTT.

The chain is built from TRBV7-8 and TRBJ1-4; 8 bases agree with TRBD1. Germline V gene sequence: CDR1 SGHVS, CDR2 FQNEAQ. The CDR3 extends over 15 amino acids. Unmatched junction bases numbered 10, after V lost 5 bases and J lost 8 bases. CDR3 in DNA: TGTGCCAGCAGCGTAACAGGGGGAGAAGGGGAAAAACTGTTTTTT. This translates into CASSVTGGEGEKLFF. The entire variable domain, with the rest obtained from reference TRBV7-8 and TRBJ1-4, is as follows: GAGVSQSPRYKVAKRGQDVALRCDPISGHVSLFWYQQALGQGPEFLTYFQNEAQLDKSGLPSDRFFAERPEGSVSTLKIQRTQQEDSAVYLCASSVTGGEGEKLFFGSGTQLSVL.

V is TRBV30 and J is TRBJ1-2; TRBD1 might be the D (6 bases). The germline V and J ends were trimmed by 0 bases and 3 bases, with 11 bases remaining between them. Germline CDR1 is GTSNPN and CDR2 is SVGIG (reference sequence). This CDR3 contains 14 residues. The CDR3 reads CAWSVQGLHYGYTF. CDR3 nucleotide sequence: TGTGCCTGGAGTGTCCAGGGGCTACACTATGGCTACACCTTC. The entire variable domain, with the rest obtained from reference TRBV30 and TRBJ1-2, is as follows: SQTIHQWPATLVQPVGSPLSLECTVEGTSNPNLYWYRQAAGRGLQLLFYSVGIGQISSEVPQNLSASRPQDRQFILSSKKLLLSDSGFYLCAWSVQGLHYGYTFGSGTRLTVV.

This clone was counted only a few times. DNA for the CDR3: TGCGCCAGCAGCCAAGTATTGAACACTGAAGCTTTCTTT. It specifies CASSQVLNTEAFF. The chain carries TRBV4-3 and TRBJ1-1; D is ambiguous. Deletions cut 1 base from V and 0 bases from J, with 3 bases between. Germline V lookup: CDR1 LGHNA, CDR2 YSLEER. CDR3 length: 13 residues.

The CDR3 DNA is TGTGCCTGGAGTGTAGTCCCAGGCCTCGAAGTTTACTATGGCTACACCTTC. Translating it yields CAWSVVPGLEVYYGYTF. The V call is TRBV30, the J call TRBJ1-2; D gene unclear. Germline CDR1 GTSNPN, CDR2 SVGIG (reference sequence). V was shortened by 0 bases and J by 3 bases, with 20 bases between the two germline ends. The CDR3 is made up of 17 amino acids.

This clone was observed a single time. The CDR3 DNA is TGTGCCAGCAGCTTAGCTCGGACCGCATGGGGATACGAGCAGTACTTC. It encodes CASSLARTAWGYEQYF. The chain has TRBV11-1 and TRBJ2-7; D remains unclear. Germline values: CDR1 SGHAT, CDR2 FQDESV (reference sequence). The CDR3 consists of 16 residues. The ends were cut back, 0 bases at V and 4 bases at J, with 16 bases in the middle.

This chain joins TRBV10-3 and TRBJ1-2; TRBD1 agrees at 9 bases. This CDR3 is built from 13 residues. The V segment lost 10 bases and the J segment 6 bases; nucleotides outside the gene matches: 9. The germline CDR1 and CDR2 sequences are ENHRY and SYGVKD. DNA of the CDR3: TGTGCCACCCAGGGGACAGGGCTCAATGGCTACACCTTC. Protein sequence: CATQGTGLNGYTF.

The chain links TRBV5-1 to TRBJ2-1; TRBD2 aligns across 10 bases. V was clipped by 4 bases and J by 7 bases; unmatched bases: 11. The CDR3 spans 16 residues. The germline V gene encodes CDR1 SGHRS and CDR2 YFSETQ. The CDR3 reads CASSRLVASGSNEQFF. The CDR3 DNA is TGCGCCAGCAGCCGATTGGTAGCTAGCGGGAGTAATGAGCAGTTCTTC.

This clone was counted a few times. The chain employs TRBV4-2 and TRBJ1-5, with D hard to call. This CDR3 region has 15 residues. Trimming took 0 bases from V and 3 from J, leaving 9 bases between them. The germline V gene has CDR1 LGHNA and CDR2 YNFKEQ. Here the CDR3 DNA reads TGTGCCAGCAGCCAAGATTGGGAGACCAATCAGCCCCAGCATTTT. It yields the protein CASSQDWETNQPQHF.

V and J are TRBV7-9 and TRBJ1-3; D is uncertain. The CDR3 extends over 13 amino acids. The V and J ends lost 5 bases and 2 bases respectively, with 7 bases between them. CDR1 is SEHNR, CDR2 FQNEAQ, per germline (reference sequence). The CDR3 DNA sequence: TGTGCCAGCAGCCCCGGTACTGGAAACACCATATATTTT. It specifies CASSPGTGNTIYF.